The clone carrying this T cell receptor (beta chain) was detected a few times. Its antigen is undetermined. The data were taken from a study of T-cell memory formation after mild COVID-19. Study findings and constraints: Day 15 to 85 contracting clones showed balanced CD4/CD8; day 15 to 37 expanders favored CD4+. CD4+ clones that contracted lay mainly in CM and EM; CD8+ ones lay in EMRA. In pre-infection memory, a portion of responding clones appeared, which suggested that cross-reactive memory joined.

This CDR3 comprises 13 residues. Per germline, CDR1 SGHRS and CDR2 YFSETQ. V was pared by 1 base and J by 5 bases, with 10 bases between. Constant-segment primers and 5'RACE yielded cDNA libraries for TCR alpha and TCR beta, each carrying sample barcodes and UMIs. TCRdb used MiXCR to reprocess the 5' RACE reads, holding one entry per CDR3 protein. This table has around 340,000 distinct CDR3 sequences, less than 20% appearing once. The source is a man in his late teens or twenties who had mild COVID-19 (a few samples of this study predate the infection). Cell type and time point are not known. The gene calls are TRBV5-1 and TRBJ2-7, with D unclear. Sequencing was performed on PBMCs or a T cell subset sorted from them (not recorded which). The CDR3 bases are TGCGCCAGCAGCTTGACTTCTAGGGACGAGCAGTACTTC. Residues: CASSLTSRDEQYF.